This TCR beta chain was captured in a study of T cells expressing NK-cell markers. The cDNA for TCR beta came from 5'RACE template switching with UMIs. From its re-call of the 5' RACE reads, TCRdb lists each CDR3 protein once, without DNA. There are 200,000 to 300,000 distinct CDR3 sequences in the sample, with 0.3% to 0.45% held by the top ten. The CDR3 spans 16 residues. This TCR was recovered from a man aged 18 to 35 in good health. This chain joins TRBV12-3 or TRBV12-4 and TRBJ1-4. The material sequenced was blood T cells: a sorted CD56 or NKG2C T cell subset, CD4+ or CD8+ T cells, or bulk PBMC T cells (not recorded which). The CDR3 sequence: CASSPQEIREPEKLFF.